The 8 T cell receptor beta chains presented below share a single source sample, sequenced in a study of T cell changes during pregnancy in multiple sclerosis. The protocol was immunoSEQ multiplex PCR, while the TCRdb copy is restricted to in-frame clones and leaves out a portion. The sample lists 50,000 to 60,000 clones, 85% to 95% occurring once. This specimen was CD4+ T cells from peripheral blood mononuclear cells, taken in the second trimester of pregnancy. The receptors originated from a female donor with multiple sclerosis, enrolled in a pregnancy study.

This chain uses TRBV9 with TRBJ2-5; 12 bases map to TRBD2. The J segment lost 1 base and the V segment lost 0 bases, leaving 13 bases of the junction unmatched. Germline-derived CDR1 and CDR2 are SGDLS and YYNGEE. The CDR3 has 20 amino acids. The CDR3 DNA is TGTGCCAGCAGCGTAGCAGGACGCGTACTAGCGGGGGGAACCCAAGAGACCCAGTACTTC. Its protein is CASSVAGRVLAGGTQETQYF.

The chain has TRBV20-1 and TRBJ2-5; TRBD1 might be the D (6 bases). The CDR3 contains 10 residues. V lost 6 bases and J 5 bases, leaving 7 bases between the germline ends. Germline-derived CDR1 and CDR2 are DFQATT and SNEGSKA (reference sequence). For the CDR3, the DNA is TGCAGTGCAGACAGGGAGACCCAGTACTTC. Its protein is CSADRETQYF.

This clone was counted a single time. The V call is TRBV6-5, the J call TRBJ1-1; D gene uncertain. CDR1 MNHEY and CDR2 SVGAGI come from the germline V gene. The CDR3 runs 14 residues. Trimming shortened V by 0 bases and J by 2 bases, and 7 bases separated the two germline ends. Here the CDR3 reads CASSYSRGNTEAFF. In DNA form, the CDR3 reads TGTGCCAGCAGTTACTCCCGAGGAAACACTGAAGCTTTCTTT.

The V and J genes are TRBV7-9 and TRBJ1-3; D remains unclear. Germline-derived CDR1 and CDR2 are SEHNR and FQNEAQ (reference sequence). The CDR3 extends over 15 amino acids. The V gene lost 0 bases and the J gene lost 1 base, with 7 bases spanning the gap. CDR3 sequence: CASSLAGGSGNTIYF. In DNA form, the CDR3 reads TGTGCCAGCAGCTTAGCGGGAGGGTCTGGAAACACCATATATTTT.

This clone was detected a few times. The chain couples TRBV18 to TRBJ2-7; 9 bases fit TRBD1. This CDR3 is 15 amino acids long. With V trimmed by 1 base and J by 3 bases, 4 bases remained unmatched. Germline CDR1 reads KGHSH; CDR2 reads LQKENI. The CDR3 loop reads CASSPLRDRVYEQYF. The CDR3 DNA reads as TGTGCCAGCTCACCACTGCGGGACAGGGTCTACGAGCAGTACTTC.

CDR3 region: CASTRGSSPLNEQFF. The CDR3 bases are TGTGCCAGCACCCGAGGGTCTTCCCCGCTTAATGAGCAGTTCTTC. The chain is built from TRBV6-1 and TRBJ2-1, with TRBD2 as a possible D gene (5 bases). CDR3 length: 15 residues. CDR1 is MNHNS and CDR2 is SASEGT in the germline V gene. Between the trimmed V and J ends, which lost 7 bases and 7 bases, there was a span of 20 bases.

The V gene is TRBV7-6, the J gene TRBJ1-3; possible D gene TRBD1, 6 bases. CDR3 length: 16 amino acids. V lost 3 bases and J 0 bases, leaving 12 bases between the germline ends. Looked up from germline, CDR1 is SGHVS and CDR2 is FNYEAQ. CDR3 nucleotide sequence: TGTGCCAGCAGCTTGGGGGCCTTAAGCTCTGGAAACACCATATATTTT. As protein: CASSLGALSSGNTIYF.

The chain recombines TRBV7-2 with TRBJ2-7; tentatively, D is TRBD2 (5 bases). The CDR3 runs to 16 residues. The V end lost 5 bases, the J end lost 0 bases, and 17 bases lay between the germline ends. Germline-derived CDR1 and CDR2 are SGHTA and FQGNSA. The CDR3 coding sequence is TGTGCCAGCAGCCCCAGTAGCGCGATTCCCTCCTACGAGCAGTACTTC. The encoded protein is CASSPSSAIPSYEQYF.